The 21 T cell receptor beta chains presented below share a single source sample, sequenced in a study of control samples from healthy donors and cancer patients. Some clones are missing from TCRdb's copy, which holds only in-frame ones; the method was immunoSEQ multiplex PCR. The sample records around 120,000 clones, approximately 91% being singletons. The sample comprised blood. These receptors all come from a woman under 30 in good health.

The chain carries TRBV27 and TRBJ1-1; D not resolved. There are 10 residues in the CDR3. Germline loops: CDR1 MNHEY, CDR2 SMNVEV (reference sequence). The V gene lost 3 bases and the J gene lost 7 bases, with 3 bases spanning the gap. CDR3 loop: CASSFSEAFF. The CDR3 nucleotides read TGTGCCAGCAGTTTCAGTGAAGCTTTCTTT.

The CDR3: CASSPWGTGGEQYF. The CDR3 DNA reads TGTGCCAGCAGCCCGTGGGGGACAGGGGGCGAGCAGTACTTC. The V gene is TRBV28, the J gene TRBJ2-7, with TRBD1 identical over 11 bases. Germline CDR1 and CDR2: MDHEN and SYDVKM. Unmatched junction bases numbered 7, after V lost 6 bases and J lost 6 bases. This CDR3 has 14 residues.

CDR3 region: CASSLEHPGLADAETQYF. The CDR3 DNA is TGTGCCAGCAGCTTAGAACACCCGGGACTAGCGGATGCTGAGACCCAGTACTTC. The chain recombines TRBV11-2 with TRBJ2-5, with 11 bases lining up with TRBD2. This CDR3 region has 18 residues. The V gene end was trimmed by 0 bases and the J gene end by 5 bases; junction bases not matched to a gene: 11. Germline CDR1 and CDR2: SGHAT and FQNNGV.

The CDR3: CASSTGTSGRNEQFF. CDR3 sequence (DNA): TGTGCCAGCAGTACTGGGACTAGCGGGAGAAATGAGCAGTTCTTC. The chain links TRBV27 to TRBJ2-1; 14 positions agree with TRBD2. J gave up 7 bases and V 5 bases, and 4 bases lay outside the gene matches. Per the germline V gene, CDR1 is MNHEY and CDR2 is SMNVEV (reference sequence). This CDR3 region has 15 residues.

The chain recombines TRBV5-4 with TRBJ2-7; 7 bases agree with TRBD1. The germline CDR1 and CDR2 sequences are SGHNT and YYREEE (reference sequence). V lost 3 bases to trimming and J lost 2 bases; unmatched junction nucleotides: 8. There are 15 residues in the CDR3. CDR3 loop: CASSSPDRDPYEQYF. The CDR3 nucleotides read TGTGCCAGCAGCTCCCCCGACAGGGATCCCTACGAGCAGTACTTC.

The rearrangement uses TRBV2 and TRBJ2-5; D gene uncertain. Germline V gene sequence: CDR1 SNHLY, CDR2 FYNNEI. CDR3 length equals 15 residues. The V end was cut by 2 bases, the J end by 1 base, with 11 bases between. This chain's CDR3 is CASSERWVTQETQYF. CDR3 bases: TGTGCCAGCAGTGAAAGATGGGTAACCCAAGAGACCCAGTACTTC.

The CDR3 here is CASSARTGGRNEQFF. The CDR3, as DNA: TGTGCCAGCAGCGCCCGGACAGGGGGCCGAAATGAGCAGTTCTTC. V usage is TRBV9 and J usage is TRBJ2-1; 11 bases are shared with TRBD1. The CDR3 is 15 residues long. V gave up 3 bases and J gave up 7 bases; unmatched junction bases: 6. CDR1 and CDR2 from the germline V gene are SGDLS and YYNGEE.

J is TRBJ1-6 and V is TRBV28, with D perhaps TRBD1 (5 bases). Trimming stripped 3 bases from V and 9 bases from J, with 9 bases between. The V gene's germline CDR1 is MDHEN and CDR2 SYDVKM. This CDR3 is built from 13 residues. This chain's CDR3 is CASSFWGISPLHF. In DNA, the CDR3 is TGTGCCAGCAGTTTTTGGGGGATTTCACCCCTCCACTTT.

V usage is TRBV28 and J usage is TRBJ2-5; D is perhaps TRBD2 (6 bases). Looked up from germline, CDR1 is MDHEN and CDR2 is SYDVKM. The CDR3 is 12 residues long. V gave up 4 bases and J gave up 4 bases, with 7 bases separating them. In DNA form, the CDR3 reads TGTGCCAGCAGTTCGGGACTAGAGACCCAGTACTTC. This encodes CASSSGLETQYF.

This chain connects TRBV7-6 to TRBJ2-5; D gene unclear. There are 13 residues in the CDR3. Trimming removed 1 base from V and 4 bases from J, with 7 bases in between. Germline V lookup: CDR1 SGHVS, CDR2 FNYEAQ. The CDR3 coding sequence is TGTGCCAGCAGCTTAGGGGCTGGAGAGACCCAGTACTTC. The encoded protein is CASSLGAGETQYF.

The CDR3 nucleotides read TGTGCCAGCAGCTTAACCGGAGGGTATCACACTGAAGCTTTCTTT. It specifies CASSLTGGYHTEAFF. The V gene is TRBV7-8, the J gene TRBJ1-1; D not resolved. V dropped 2 bases and J dropped 3 bases, with 13 bases sitting between them. The CDR3 is made up of 15 amino acids. Germline V gives CDR1 SGHVS, CDR2 FQNEAQ.

This chain connects TRBV28 to TRBJ1-1; D gene ambiguous. V was trimmed by 5 bases and J by 0 bases, leaving 10 bases between them. This CDR3 has 14 residues. Germline lookup yields CDR1 MDHEN and CDR2 SYDVKM. DNA of the CDR3: TGTGCCAGCAGTCCACATGAAATGAACACTGAAGCTTTCTTT. It encodes CASSPHEMNTEAFF.

J is TRBJ2-6 and V is TRBV19, with D uncertain. The CDR3 is 14 residues long. Trimming cost V 10 bases and J 1 base, with 11 bases left between them. Germline V gene sequence: CDR1 LNHDA, CDR2 SQIVND (reference sequence). The CDR3 DNA is TGTGCCATTACACCCCTGTCTGGGGCCAACGTCCTGACTTTC. Residues: CAITPLSGANVLTF.

The CDR3 is CASSPGQASAGANVLTF. The CDR3 DNA reads as TGTGCCAGCTCACCGGGACAGGCATCCGCCGGGGCCAACGTCCTGACTTTC. V usage is TRBV18 and J usage is TRBJ2-6, with 8 bases identical to TRBD1. The CDR3 consists of 17 residues. Germline-derived CDR1 and CDR2 are KGHSH and LQKENI. V lost 3 bases, J lost 4 bases, and 8 bases stayed unmatched.

This clone appeared a single time. This chain joins TRBV10-3 and TRBJ2-7, with 10 bases identical to TRBD2. With 2 bases clipped from V and 5 bases from J, the junction kept 6 bases outside the gene matches. The CDR3 loop spans 15 amino acids. Looked up from germline, CDR1 is ENHRY and CDR2 is SYGVKD. The CDR3, as DNA: TGTGCCATCAGTGAGGGGGTAGCGGGGGGCCACGAGCAGTACTTC. Translated: CAISEGVAGGHEQYF.

The chain recombines TRBV6-4 with TRBJ1-1; possibly TRBD1 for D (5 bases). The V end was cut by 0 bases, the J end by 14 bases, with 34 bases between. Germline-derived CDR1 and CDR2 are MRHNA and SNTAGT. The CDR3 totals 19 residues. The CDR3 loop is CASSDSNFLCRVDPVGAFF. CDR3 sequence (DNA): TGTGCCAGCAGTGACTCGAATTTCCTGTGCAGGGTAGACCCCGTCGGGGCGTTCTTT.

This chain links TRBV4-3 with TRBJ2-2; no definite D call. Trimming removed 0 bases at V and 8 bases at J, with 7 bases between. The CDR3 is 13 residues long. CDR1 and CDR2 (germline): LGHNA, YSLEER. CDR3 coding DNA: TGCGCCAGCAGCCAAGATCTCGGTGGGGAGCTGTTTTTT. Residues: CASSQDLGGELFF.

This sequence joins TRBV5-1 and TRBJ2-3; D gene unclear. Trimming cost V 1 base and J 4 bases, with 7 bases left between them. CDR3 size: 13 residues. Per the germline V gene, CDR1 is SGHRS and CDR2 is YFSETQ. The CDR3, as DNA: TGCGCCAGCAGCTTGTCAAGGTCAGATACGCAGTATTTT. It specifies CASSLSRSDTQYF. Full variable domain (rest looked up from reference TRBV5-1 and TRBJ2-3): KAGVTQTPRYLIKTRGQQVTLSCSPISGHRSVSWYQQTPGQGLQFLFEYFSETQRNKGNFPGRFSGRQFSNSRSEMNVSTLELGDSALYLCASSLSRSDTQYFGPGTRLTVL.

This chain links TRBV5-1 with TRBJ1-3; D unclear. V shed 0 bases and J shed 2 bases, with 15 bases lying between them. The CDR3 sequence is 17 residues long. Looked up from germline, CDR1 is SGHRS and CDR2 is YFSETQ. The CDR3 region has the DNA TGCGCCAGCAGCTTGGTTTCAGGATGGGCAGCTGGAAACACCATATATTTT. Residues: CASSLVSGWAAGNTIYF. Supplemented by reference TRBV5-1 and TRBJ1-3, the full variable domain reads KAGVTQTPRYLIKTRGQQVTLSCSPISGHRSVSWYQQTPGQGLQFLFEYFSETQRNKGNFPGRFSGRQFSNSRSEMNVSTLELGDSALYLCASSLVSGWAAGNTIYFGEGSWLTVV.

The chain recombines TRBV19 with TRBJ2-2; unclear D gene. The CDR3 consists of 12 residues. The V gene's germline CDR1 is LNHDA and CDR2 SQIVND (reference sequence). V was clipped by 8 bases and J by 1 base, with 5 bases between them. CDR3 bases: TGTGCCAGTCAACAGAACACCGGGGAGCTGTTTTTT. It yields the protein CASQQNTGELFF.

V gene TRBV28 combines with J gene TRBJ2-2, with 7 bases lining up with TRBD2. With V trimmed by 3 bases and J by 6 bases, 10 bases remained unmatched. Germline V gene sequence: CDR1 MDHEN, CDR2 SYDVKM. The CDR3 sequence is 16 residues long. The CDR3: CASSFTRGTTPGELFF. DNA for the CDR3: TGTGCCAGCAGTTTTACTCGCGGGACTACCCCCGGGGAGCTGTTTTTT. Based on the CDR3 plus reference TRBV28 and TRBJ2-2, the full variable domain is DVKVTQSSRYLVKRTGEKVFLECVQDMDHENMFWYRQDPGLGLRLIYFSYDVKMKEKGDIPEGYSVSREKKERFSLILESASTNQTSMYLCASSFTRGTTPGELFFGEGSRLTVL.